This entry lists 21 T cell receptor beta chains sequenced from one sample in a study of shared clonotypes between healthy human individuals. Selected positively for CCR7 and CD45RO-negative, naive CD8 cells excluded terminally differentiated effector memory CD45RA+ cells. The assay was immunoSEQ multiplex PCR, and TCRdb's table has in-frame clones only and misses some. This table has some 1,900,000 clones, about 95% appearing once. Sequencing was carried out using naive CD8+ T cells sorted from blood. These receptors all stem from a man aged 18-30 years in good health.

The chain has TRBV4-1 and TRBJ2-3, with TRBD2 identical over 8 bases. Per germline, CDR1 MGHRA and CDR2 YSYEKL. CDR3 length equals 17 residues. The J segment lost 5 bases and the V segment lost 0 bases, leaving 10 bases of the junction unmatched. The CDR3: CASSQEPAGVYGDTQYF. The CDR3 DNA reads as TGCGCCAGCAGCCAAGAACCAGCGGGAGTGTATGGAGATACGCAGTATTTT.

The rearrangement joins TRBV5-1 to TRBJ2-3; 13 bases are shared with TRBD2. V gave up 4 bases and J gave up 2 bases; unmatched junction bases: 7. Germline loops: CDR1 SGHRS, CDR2 YFSETQ. This CDR3 is 17 amino acids long. CDR3 sequence: CASSPRGLAGPTDTQYF. CDR3 in DNA: TGCGCCAGCAGCCCCCGGGGACTAGCGGGACCCACAGATACGCAGTATTTT.

The chain is built from TRBV28 and TRBJ1-5; no definite D call. Germline assignment: CDR1 MDHEN and CDR2 SYDVKM. The V and J ends lost 8 bases and 5 bases respectively, with 16 bases between them. There are 14 residues in the CDR3. The CDR3 loop reads CASDEQSEDQPQHF. In DNA, the CDR3 is TGTGCCAGCGACGAACAGTCCGAGGATCAGCCCCAGCATTTT.

The chain joins TRBV4-1 to TRBJ1-6; D might be TRBD1 (5 bases). CDR1 is MGHRA and CDR2 is YSYEKL in the germline V gene. The CDR3 contains 17 residues. The V and J ends lost 0 bases and 8 bases respectively, with 17 bases between them. In DNA form, the CDR3 reads TGCGCCAGCAGCCAAGATCTGCTAGACTTGACAGATTCACCCCTCCACTTT. Its protein product is CASSQDLLDLTDSPLHF.

J is TRBJ1-1 and V is TRBV5-4, with D maybe TRBD1 (5 bases). The ends were cut back, 4 bases at V and 6 bases at J, with 13 bases in the middle. Germline CDR1 reads SGHNT; CDR2 reads YYREEE (reference sequence). The CDR3 loop spans 13 amino acids. The CDR3 DNA is TGTGCCAGCAGCCCCCCGGGAGGGGCTGAAGCTTTCTTT. Its translation: CASSPPGGAEAFF.

CDR3 DNA sequence: TGCGCCAGCAGCCTATCAGGGGAGTTGGGCACTGAAGCTTTCTTT. As protein: CASSLSGELGTEAFF. The chain joins TRBV4-1 to TRBJ1-1, with D perhaps TRBD1 (6 bases). This CDR3 has 15 residues. V lost 4 bases to trimming and J lost 4 bases, with 16 bases between them. The V gene's germline CDR1 is MGHRA and CDR2 YSYEKL.

The rearrangement uses TRBV7-2 and TRBJ1-5; the D gene is possibly TRBD1 (6 bases). Trimming took off 4 bases at V and 6 bases at J, with 10 bases between the two ends. Germline CDR1 reads SGHTA; CDR2 reads FQGNSA. The CDR3 extends over 13 amino acids. In DNA, the CDR3 is TGTGCCAGCAGCTCAAGCAGGGGTCAGCCCCAGCATTTT. Translation gives CASSSSRGQPQHF.

The sample holds one count of this clone. The chain employs TRBV7-2 and TRBJ1-2; possibly TRBD1 for D (6 bases). The germline CDR1 and CDR2 sequences are SGHTA and FQGNSA. The CDR3 sequence is 16 residues long. Trimming removed 3 bases from V and 0 bases from J, with 14 bases in between. The CDR3 DNA reads as TGTGCCAGCAGCTTGGTAGGGGACACCTCTAACTATGGCTACACCTTC. Protein sequence: CASSLVGDTSNYGYTF.

This chain connects TRBV2 to TRBJ1-1; D is perhaps TRBD1 (6 bases). The CDR3 totals 13 residues. The V gene's germline CDR1 is SNHLY and CDR2 FYNNEI. V was shortened by 5 bases and J by 7 bases, with 14 bases between the two germline ends. This CDR3 reads CASSLGQLIEAFF. In DNA form, the CDR3 reads TGTGCCAGCAGTTTAGGACAGCTTATTGAAGCTTTCTTT.

The chain carries TRBV2 and TRBJ1-6; D is undetermined. The germline V gene has CDR1 SNHLY and CDR2 FYNNEI. The CDR3 length is 15 residues. Trimming removed 4 bases at V and 9 bases at J, with 16 bases between. The CDR3 region has the DNA TGTGCCAGCAGTGTCTATAATCAGGTGGCTTCACCCCTCCACTTT. Translation gives CASSVYNQVASPLHF.

This chain connects TRBV11-2 to TRBJ2-7; D is possibly TRBD2 (5 bases). The germline V gene encodes CDR1 SGHAT and CDR2 FQNNGV. Trimming cost V 5 bases and J 3 bases, with 11 bases left between them. The CDR3 has 13 residues. In DNA, the CDR3 is TGTGCCAGCAGCCCCGGCGGGTACTACGAGCAGTACTTC. It specifies CASSPGGYYEQYF.

Worth noting for this clone: In the same sample, other DNA sequences code for this CDR3. The gene calls are TRBV6-5 and TRBJ1-1; D possibly corresponds to TRBD1 (5 bases). The ends were cut back, 0 bases at V and 5 bases at J, with 10 bases in the middle. CDR1 and CDR2 (germline): MNHEY, SVGAGI. CDR3 size: 14 residues. For the CDR3, the DNA is TGTGCCAGCAGTTACTCTGGGGGAGGAACTGAAGCTTTCTTT. Protein product: CASSYSGGGTEAFF.

The chain couples TRBV7-4 to TRBJ1-1, with D perhaps TRBD1 (5 bases). The ends were cut back, 4 bases at V and 3 bases at J, with 15 bases in the middle. This CDR3 region has 15 residues. Germline CDR1 reads SGHVT; CDR2 reads SQSDAQ. CDR3 residues: CASSSSGPGDTEAFF. DNA for the CDR3: TGTGCCAGCAGCTCGTCGGGGCCCGGGGACACTGAAGCTTTCTTT.

The chain has TRBV7-8 and TRBJ2-2; 11 bases match TRBD1. The ends lost 4 bases at V and 4 bases at J; junction bases unmatched: 5. Germline V CDR1 and CDR2: SGHVS, FQNEAQ. This CDR3 has 16 residues. The CDR3 nucleotides are TGTGCCAGCAGCTCATTGGGACAGGGGGGCACCGGGGAGCTGTTTTTT. Translated, it gives CASSSLGQGGTGELFF. Full variable domain (remainder filled in from reference TRBV7-8 and TRBJ2-2): GAGVSQSPRYKVAKRGQDVALRCDPISGHVSLFWYQQALGQGPEFLTYFQNEAQLDKSGLPSDRFFAERPEGSVSTLKIQRTQQEDSAVYLCASSSLGQGGTGELFFGEGSRLTVL.

The chain is built from TRBV27 and TRBJ2-7; D tentatively reads TRBD1 or TRBD2 (5 bases each). The CDR3 consists of 14 residues. Trimming removed 3 bases at V and 3 bases at J, with 12 bases between. The germline V gene encodes CDR1 MNHEY and CDR2 SMNVEV (reference sequence). The CDR3 bases are TGTGCCAGCAGTTTCCTGGGACCAAGCTACGAGCAGTACTTC. This gives the protein CASSFLGPSYEQYF.

This chain connects TRBV11-2 to TRBJ2-2, with D possibly TRBD2 on 5 matching bases. Germline values: CDR1 SGHAT, CDR2 FQNNGV. Deletions cut 1 base from V and 1 base from J, with 10 bases between. This CDR3 spans 16 amino acids. The CDR3 protein is CASSLGRAMNTGELFF. CDR3 nucleotide sequence: TGTGCCAGCAGCTTAGGGCGGGCGATGAACACCGGGGAGCTGTTTTTT.

The chain recombines TRBV7-9 with TRBJ1-6, with 7 positions matching TRBD1. Germline-derived CDR1 and CDR2 are SEHNR and FQNEAQ (reference sequence). Germline trimming cut 5 bases from V and 6 bases from J; bases unmatched to any gene: 10. The CDR3 runs 16 residues. In nucleotides, the CDR3 is TGTGCCAGCAGCCAAACACAGGGGCCGGGTAATTCACCCCTCCACTTT. Translation gives CASSQTQGPGNSPLHF. Looking up the rest from reference TRBV7-9 and TRBJ1-6 gives the full variable domain: DTGVSQNPRHKITKRGQNVTFRCDPISEHNRLYWYRQTLGQGPEFLTYFQNEAQLEKSRLLSDRFSAERPKGSFSTLEIQRTEQGDSAMYLCASSQTQGPGNSPLHFGNGTRLTVT.

The genes are TRBV4-1 and TRBJ1-6, with D perhaps matching TRBD1 (6 bases). CDR1 is MGHRA, CDR2 YSYEKL, per germline. This CDR3 has 15 amino acids. V was pared by 4 bases and J by 6 bases, with 13 bases between. DNA for the CDR3: TGCGCCAGCAGCCCGGACAGAGCTATTAATTCACCCCTCCACTTT. Translation gives CASSPDRAINSPLHF.

The rearrangement joins TRBV6-5 to TRBJ2-3; possibly TRBD2 for D (6 bases). Trimming pared 7 bases from V and 0 bases from J, leaving 14 bases between. Germline CDR1 MNHEY, CDR2 SVGAGI. The CDR3 is 15 residues long. The CDR3 spells CASTNGGASTDTQYF. The CDR3 nucleotides are TGTGCCAGCACCAACGGCGGGGCTAGCACAGATACGCAGTATTTT.

V usage is TRBV10-3 and J usage is TRBJ2-2, with D perhaps matching TRBD2 (5 bases). The CDR3 spans 14 residues. Trimming shortened V by 6 bases and J by 10 bases, and 18 bases separated the two germline ends. Germline CDR1 reads ENHRY; CDR2 reads SYGVKD. The CDR3 sequence: CAIRSVDRAAELFF. As DNA, the CDR3 is TGTGCCATCAGGTCCGTGGACCGAGCGGCGGAGCTGTTTTTT.

Only one count was recorded for this clone. The chain carries TRBV15 and TRBJ2-3, with 11 positions matching TRBD2. This CDR3 is 15 amino acids long. V lost 5 bases, J lost 6 bases, and 7 bases stayed unmatched. In germline, CDR1 is LNHNV, CDR2 YYDKDF (reference sequence). CDR3 region: CATSGLAGGGDTQYF. The DNA for the CDR3 is TGTGCCACCAGCGGCCTAGCGGGAGGTGGCGATACGCAGTATTTT.